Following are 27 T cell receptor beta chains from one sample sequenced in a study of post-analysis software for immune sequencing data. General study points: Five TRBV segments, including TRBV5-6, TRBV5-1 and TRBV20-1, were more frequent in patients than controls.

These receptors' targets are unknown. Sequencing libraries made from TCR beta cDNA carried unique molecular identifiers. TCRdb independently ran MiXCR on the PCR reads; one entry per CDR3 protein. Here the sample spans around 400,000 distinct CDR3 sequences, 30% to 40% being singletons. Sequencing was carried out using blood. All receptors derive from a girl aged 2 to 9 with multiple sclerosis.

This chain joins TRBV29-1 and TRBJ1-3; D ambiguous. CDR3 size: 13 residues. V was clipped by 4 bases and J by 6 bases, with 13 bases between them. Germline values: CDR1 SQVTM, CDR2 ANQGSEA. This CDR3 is CSVGAPTLNTIYF. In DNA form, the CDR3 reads TGCAGCGTTGGGGCACCTACATTAAACACCATATATTTT.

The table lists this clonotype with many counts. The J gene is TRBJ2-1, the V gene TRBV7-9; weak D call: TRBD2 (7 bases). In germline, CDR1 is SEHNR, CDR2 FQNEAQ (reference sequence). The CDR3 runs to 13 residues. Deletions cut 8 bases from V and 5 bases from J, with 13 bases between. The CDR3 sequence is CASLRGPNNEQFF. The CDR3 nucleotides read TGTGCCAGCCTGCGGGGGCCCAACAATGAGCAGTTCTTC. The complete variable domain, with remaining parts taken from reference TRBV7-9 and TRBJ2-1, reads DTGVSQNPRHKITKRGQNVTFRCDPISEHNRLYWYRQTLGQGPEFLTYFQNEAQLEKSRLLSDRFSAERPKGSFSTLEIQRTEQGDSAMYLCASLRGPNNEQFFGPGTRLTVL.

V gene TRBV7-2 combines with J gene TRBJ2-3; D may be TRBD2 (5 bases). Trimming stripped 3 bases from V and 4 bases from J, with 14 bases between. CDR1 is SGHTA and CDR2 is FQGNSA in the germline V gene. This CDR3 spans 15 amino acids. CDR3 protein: CASSFSETKADTQYF. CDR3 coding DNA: TGTGCCAGCAGCTTTAGCGAGACAAAAGCAGATACGCAGTATTTT.

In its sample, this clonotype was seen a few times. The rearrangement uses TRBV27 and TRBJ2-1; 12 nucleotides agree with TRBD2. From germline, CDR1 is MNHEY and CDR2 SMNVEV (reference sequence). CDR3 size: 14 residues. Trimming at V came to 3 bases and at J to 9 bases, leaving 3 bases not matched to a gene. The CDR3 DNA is TGTGCCAGCAGTTTCACTAGCGGGGGGTCTGAGCAGTTCTTC. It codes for CASSFTSGGSEQFF.

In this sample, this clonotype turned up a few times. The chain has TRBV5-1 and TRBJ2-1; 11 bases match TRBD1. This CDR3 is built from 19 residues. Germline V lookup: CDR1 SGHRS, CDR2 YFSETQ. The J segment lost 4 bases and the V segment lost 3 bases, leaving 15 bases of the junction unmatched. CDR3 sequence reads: CASSSRRLGGTGGYNEQFF. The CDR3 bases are TGCGCCAGCAGCTCACGCAGATTAGGGGGGACAGGGGGTTACAATGAGCAGTTCTTC.

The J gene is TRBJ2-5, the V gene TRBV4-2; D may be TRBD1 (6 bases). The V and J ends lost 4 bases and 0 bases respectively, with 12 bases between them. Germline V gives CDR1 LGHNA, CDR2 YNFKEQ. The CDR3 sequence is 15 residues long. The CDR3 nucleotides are TGTGCCAGCAGCCCTAGCCAGGGGTACCAAGAGACCCAGTACTTC. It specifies CASSPSQGYQETQYF.

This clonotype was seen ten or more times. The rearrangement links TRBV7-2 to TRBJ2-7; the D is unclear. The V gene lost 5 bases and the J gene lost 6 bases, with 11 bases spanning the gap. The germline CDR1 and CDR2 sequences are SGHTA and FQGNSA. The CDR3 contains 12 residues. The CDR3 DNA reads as TGTGCCAGCAGCCTATACACCGGCGAGCAGTACTTC. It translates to CASSLYTGEQYF.

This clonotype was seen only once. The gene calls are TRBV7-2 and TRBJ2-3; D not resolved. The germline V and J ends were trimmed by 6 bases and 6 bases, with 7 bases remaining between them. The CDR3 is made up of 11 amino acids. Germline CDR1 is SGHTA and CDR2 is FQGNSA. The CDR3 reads CASRIGDTQYF. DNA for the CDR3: TGTGCCAGCAGGATAGGGGATACGCAGTATTTT.

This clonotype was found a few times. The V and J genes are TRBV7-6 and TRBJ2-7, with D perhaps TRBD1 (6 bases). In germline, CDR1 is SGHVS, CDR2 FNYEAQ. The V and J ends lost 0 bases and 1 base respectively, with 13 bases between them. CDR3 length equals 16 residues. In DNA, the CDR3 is TGTGCCAGCAGCTTAGCTTTTGGGGGCAGTTCCTACGAGCAGTACTTC. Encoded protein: CASSLAFGGSSYEQYF.

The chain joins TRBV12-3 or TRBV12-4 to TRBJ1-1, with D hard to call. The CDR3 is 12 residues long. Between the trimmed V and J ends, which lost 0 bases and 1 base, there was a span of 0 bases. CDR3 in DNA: TGTGCCAGCAGTTTAGCGAACACTGAAGCTTTCTTT. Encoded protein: CASSLANTEAFF.

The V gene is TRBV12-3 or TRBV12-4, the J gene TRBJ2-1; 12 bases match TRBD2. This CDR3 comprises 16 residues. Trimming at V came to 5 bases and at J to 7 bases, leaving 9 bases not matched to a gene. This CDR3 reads CASSLPSGRAENEQFF. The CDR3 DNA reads TGTGCCAGCAGTCTCCCTAGCGGGAGGGCCGAAAATGAGCAGTTCTTC.

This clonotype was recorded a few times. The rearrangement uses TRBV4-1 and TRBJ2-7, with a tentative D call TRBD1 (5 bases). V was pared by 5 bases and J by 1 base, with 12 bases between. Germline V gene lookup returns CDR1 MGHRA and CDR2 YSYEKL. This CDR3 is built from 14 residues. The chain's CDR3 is CASSYSAGSYEQYF. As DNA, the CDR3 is TGCGCCAGCAGCTACAGCGCAGGGTCCTACGAGCAGTACTTC.

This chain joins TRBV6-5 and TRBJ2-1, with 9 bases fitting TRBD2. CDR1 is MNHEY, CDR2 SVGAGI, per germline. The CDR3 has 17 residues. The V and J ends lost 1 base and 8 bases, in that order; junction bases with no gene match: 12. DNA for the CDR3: TGTGCCAGCAGTTACTGGACCGGGGGACTAGCTTCCGATGAGCAGTTCTTC. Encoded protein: CASSYWTGGLASDEQFF.

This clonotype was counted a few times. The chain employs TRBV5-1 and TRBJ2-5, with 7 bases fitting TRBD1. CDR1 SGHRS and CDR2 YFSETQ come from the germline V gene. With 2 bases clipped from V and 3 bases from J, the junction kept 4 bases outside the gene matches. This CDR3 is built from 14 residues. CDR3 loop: CASSLGTAKETQYF. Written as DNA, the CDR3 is TGCGCCAGCAGCTTAGGGACAGCAAAAGAGACCCAGTACTTC.

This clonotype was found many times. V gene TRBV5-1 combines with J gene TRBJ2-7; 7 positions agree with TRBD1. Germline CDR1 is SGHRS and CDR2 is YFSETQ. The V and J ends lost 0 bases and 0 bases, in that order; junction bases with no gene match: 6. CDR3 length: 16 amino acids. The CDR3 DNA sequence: TGCGCCAGCAGCTTGGAGATACAGGGGCCCTCCTACGAGCAGTACTTC. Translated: CASSLEIQGPSYEQYF.

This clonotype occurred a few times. The CDR3 region has the DNA TGCGCCAGCAGCCAAGATCTTCCAGCGGGAGGGGGTGAGCAGTTCTTC. It encodes CASSQDLPAGGGEQFF. The chain links TRBV4-3 to TRBJ2-1; 10 nucleotides agree with TRBD2. CDR1 and CDR2 (germline): LGHNA, YSLEER. Trimming cost V 0 bases and J 9 bases; bases outside gene matches: 8. There are 16 residues in the CDR3.

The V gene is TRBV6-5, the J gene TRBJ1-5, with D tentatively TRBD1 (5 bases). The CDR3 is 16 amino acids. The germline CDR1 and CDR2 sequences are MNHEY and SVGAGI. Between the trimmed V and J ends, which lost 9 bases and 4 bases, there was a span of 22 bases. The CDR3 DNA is TGTGCCAGTTACCGGGTAGGGGTCGTCGGAAATCAGCCCCAGCATTTT. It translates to CASYRVGVVGNQPQHF.

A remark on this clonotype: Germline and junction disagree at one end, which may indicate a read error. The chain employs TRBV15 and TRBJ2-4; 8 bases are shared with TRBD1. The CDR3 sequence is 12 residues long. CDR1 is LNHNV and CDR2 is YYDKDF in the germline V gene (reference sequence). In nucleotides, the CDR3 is TGTGCCACGAGCACAGGGGGGAGCATTCAGTACTTC. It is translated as CATSTGGSIQYF.

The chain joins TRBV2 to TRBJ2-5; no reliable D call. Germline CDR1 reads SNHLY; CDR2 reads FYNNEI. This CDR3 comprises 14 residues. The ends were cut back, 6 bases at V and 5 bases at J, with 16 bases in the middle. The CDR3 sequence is CASSALSNGETQYF. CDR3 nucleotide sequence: TGTGCCAGCAGCGCCCTATCAAACGGGGAGACCCAGTACTTC.

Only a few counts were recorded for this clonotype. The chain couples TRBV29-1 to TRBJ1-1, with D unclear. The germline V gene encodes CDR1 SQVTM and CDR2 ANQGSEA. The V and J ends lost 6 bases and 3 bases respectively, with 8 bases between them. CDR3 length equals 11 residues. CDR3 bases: TGCAGCGTCCCCGGGTACACTGAAGCTTTCTTT. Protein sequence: CSVPGYTEAFF.

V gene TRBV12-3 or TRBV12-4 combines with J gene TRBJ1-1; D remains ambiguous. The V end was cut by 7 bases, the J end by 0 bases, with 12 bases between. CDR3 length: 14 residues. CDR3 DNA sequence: TGTGCCAGCACACCGGCCCCGGTGAACACTGAAGCTTTCTTT. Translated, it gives CASTPAPVNTEAFF.

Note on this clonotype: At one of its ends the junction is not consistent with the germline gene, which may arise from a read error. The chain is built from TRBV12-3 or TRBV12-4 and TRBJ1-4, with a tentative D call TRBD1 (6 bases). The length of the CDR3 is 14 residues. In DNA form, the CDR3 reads TGTGCCAGCCAACTTGGGGCAGGGGTTGAAAAACGGTTTTTT. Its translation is CASQLGAGVEKRFF.

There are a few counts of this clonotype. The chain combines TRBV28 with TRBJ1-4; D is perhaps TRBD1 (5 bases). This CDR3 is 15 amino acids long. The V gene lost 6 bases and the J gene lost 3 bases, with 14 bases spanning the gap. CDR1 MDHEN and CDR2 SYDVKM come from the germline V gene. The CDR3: CASRPRQGANEKLFF. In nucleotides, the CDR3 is TGTGCCAGCAGACCCCGGCAGGGAGCTAATGAAAAACTGTTTTTT.

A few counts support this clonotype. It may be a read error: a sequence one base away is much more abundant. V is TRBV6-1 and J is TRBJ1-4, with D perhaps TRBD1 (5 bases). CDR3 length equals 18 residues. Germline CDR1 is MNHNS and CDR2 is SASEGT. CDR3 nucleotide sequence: TGTGCCAGCAGTGAAGCTCCCCTCGACGGGGCAACTAATGAAAAACGGTTTTTT. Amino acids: CASSEAPLDGATNEKRFF.

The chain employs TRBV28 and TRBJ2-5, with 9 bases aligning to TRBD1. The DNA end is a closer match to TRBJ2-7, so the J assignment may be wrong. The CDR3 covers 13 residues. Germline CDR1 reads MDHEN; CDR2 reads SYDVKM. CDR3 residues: CASSEDRGYEQYF. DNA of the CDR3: TGTGCCAGCAGTGAAGACAGGGGGTACGAGCAGTACTTC.

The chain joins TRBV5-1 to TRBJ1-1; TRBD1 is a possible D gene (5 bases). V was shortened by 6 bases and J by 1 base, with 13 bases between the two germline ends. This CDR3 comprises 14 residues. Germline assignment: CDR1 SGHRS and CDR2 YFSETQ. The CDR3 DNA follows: TGCGCCAGCACCCTAGGGACGGCGAACACTGAAGCTTTCTTT. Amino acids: CASTLGTANTEAFF.

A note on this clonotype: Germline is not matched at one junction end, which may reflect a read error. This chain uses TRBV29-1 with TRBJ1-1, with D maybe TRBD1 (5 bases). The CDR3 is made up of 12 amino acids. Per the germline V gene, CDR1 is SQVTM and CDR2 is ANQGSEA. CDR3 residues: CSVKPGNAEAFF. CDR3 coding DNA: TGCAGCGTGAAACCAGGGAACGCTGAAGCTTTCTTT.